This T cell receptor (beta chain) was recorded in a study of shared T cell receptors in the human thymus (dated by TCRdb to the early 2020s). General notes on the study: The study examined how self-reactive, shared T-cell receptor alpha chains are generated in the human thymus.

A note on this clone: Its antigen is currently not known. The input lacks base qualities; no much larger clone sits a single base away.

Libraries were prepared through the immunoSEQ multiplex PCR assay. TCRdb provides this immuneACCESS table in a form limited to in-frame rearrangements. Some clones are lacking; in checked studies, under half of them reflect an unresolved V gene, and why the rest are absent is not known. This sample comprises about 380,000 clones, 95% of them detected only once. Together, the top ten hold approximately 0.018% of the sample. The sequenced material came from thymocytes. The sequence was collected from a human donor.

The nucleotide sequence is given as TGCGCCAGCAGCCTAAGACTGGTGGAGGTGCAGTTCTTC. Its protein product is CASSLRLVEVQFF. This receptor chain uses TRBV4-1 and TRBJ2-1, and possibly TRBD2, on 5 matching bases. V was cut back by 4 bases and J by 12 bases, leaving a gap of 16 bases between them. The cysteine opens and the phenylalanine closes a CDR3 of 13 amino acids. The entry retains the CDR3 DNA only, 39 bases that are in frame from base 1. Per the germline V gene, MGHRA is the CDR1 and YSYEKL is the CDR2.